Many counts were recorded for the clone carrying this T cell receptor beta chain. Antigen: not known. The record originates from a study of T cells in Graves' hyperthyroidism and ophthalmopathy. Study-level results: Blood also held most thyroid clonotypes expanded beyond 0.001.

Amplification of TCR beta CDR3 regions was performed using RNA transcripts as template. HTBI primers drove first-round RT-PCR of the TCR CDR3. TCRdb analysed the multiplex PCR reads with MiXCR anew, one entry per CDR3 protein. The table has 650,000 to 850,000 distinct CDR3 sequences, 15% to 20% seen once. The clonotype originates from a woman aged 45-65 years with Graves' hyperthyroidism that later progressed to Graves' ophthalmopathy. Sample: blood.

CDR3 in DNA: TGTGCCAGCAGCAGCTCTCTTAGGTACCAAGAGACCCAGTACTTC. Amino acid sequence: CASSSSLRYQETQYF. The chain has TRBV11-2 and TRBJ2-5; D not resolved. The V gene's germline CDR1 is SGHAT and CDR2 FQNNGV. V lost 5 bases and J lost 0, with 13 bases in between. The CDR3 contains 15 residues.